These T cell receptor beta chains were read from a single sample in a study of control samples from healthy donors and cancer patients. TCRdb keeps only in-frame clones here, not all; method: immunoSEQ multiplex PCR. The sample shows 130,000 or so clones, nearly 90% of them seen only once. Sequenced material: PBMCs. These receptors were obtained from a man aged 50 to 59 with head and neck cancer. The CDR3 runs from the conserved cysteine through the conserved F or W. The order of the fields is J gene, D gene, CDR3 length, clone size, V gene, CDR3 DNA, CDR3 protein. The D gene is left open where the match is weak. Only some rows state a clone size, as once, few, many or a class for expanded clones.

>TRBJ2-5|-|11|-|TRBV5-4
TGTGCCAGCAGCCAACAAGAGACCCAGTACTTC
CASSQQETQYF
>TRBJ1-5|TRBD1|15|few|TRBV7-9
TGTGCCAGCAGCGCCGGGACAGAACCTTATCAGCCCCAGCATTTT
CASSAGTEPYQPQHF
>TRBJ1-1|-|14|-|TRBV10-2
TGCGCCAGCAGTGGCCGGGCCGATAACACTGAAGCTTTCTTT
CASSGRADNTEAFF
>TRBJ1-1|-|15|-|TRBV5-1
TGCGCCAGCAGCTTGCTCCCGGGGAGAGACACTGAAGCTTTCTTT
CASSLLPGRDTEAFF
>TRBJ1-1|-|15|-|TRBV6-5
TGTGCCAGCAGTTACTCGGGAGGGGGGAACACTGAAGCTTTCTTT
CASSYSGGGNTEAFF
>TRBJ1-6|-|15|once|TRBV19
TGTGCCAGTAGGATTCCAGGCGCCGCAGTTTCACCCCTCCACTTT
CASRIPGAAVSPLHF
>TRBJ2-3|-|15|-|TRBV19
TGTGCCAGTAGTATAGGCGGGGGCCTAACAGATACGCAGTATTTT
CASSIGGGLTDTQYF
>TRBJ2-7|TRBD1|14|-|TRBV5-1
TGCGCCAGCACCGTAACAGGGGGCTCCTACGAGCAGTACTTC
CASTVTGGSYEQYF
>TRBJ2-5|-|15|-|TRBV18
TGTGCCAGCTCACCAGAGGGATCGTCCCAAGAGACCCAGTACTTC
CASSPEGSSQETQYF
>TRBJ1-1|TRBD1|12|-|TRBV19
TGTGCCAGTAGCCAGGGGGGGACTGAAGCTTTCTTT
CASSQGGTEAFF
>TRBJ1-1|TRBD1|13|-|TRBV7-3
TGTGCCAGCAGCAACAGGGGGCGTACTGAAGCTTTCTTT
CASSNRGRTEAFF
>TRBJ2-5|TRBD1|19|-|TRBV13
TGTGCCAGCAGCTTGGGTTTTGCATTGGGACAGCGGATCCAAGAGACCCAGTACTTC
CASSLGFALGQRIQETQYF
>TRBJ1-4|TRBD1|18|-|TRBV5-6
TGTGCCAGCAGCCAGTCACCTCATCAGGGGGCAACTAATGAAAAACTGTTTTTT
CASSQSPHQGATNEKLFF
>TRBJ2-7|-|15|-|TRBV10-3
TGTGCCATCAGTGAGTCGGGTTGGGCAGGGAGCGAGCAGTACTTC
CAISESGWAGSEQYF
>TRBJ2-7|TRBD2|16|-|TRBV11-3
TGTGCCAGCAGCTTAGGAGGGCTAGCGGGATCCGACGAGCAGTACTTC
CASSLGGLAGSDEQYF
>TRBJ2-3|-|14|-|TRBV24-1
TGTGCCACCAGTGGGGCACCCAGCACAGATACGCAGTATTTT
CATSGAPSTDTQYF
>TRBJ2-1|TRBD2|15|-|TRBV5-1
TGCGCCAGCAGCTTGAGGCTAGCGGGCTACAATGAGCAGTTCTTC
CASSLRLAGYNEQFF
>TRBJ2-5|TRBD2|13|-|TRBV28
TGTGCCAGCAGTTTCCCGGGGGGAGAGACCCAGTACTTC
CASSFPGGETQYF
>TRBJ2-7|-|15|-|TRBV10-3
TGTGCCATCAGTGAGTGGGGGACACCAGACTACGAGCAGTACTTC
CAISEWGTPDYEQYF
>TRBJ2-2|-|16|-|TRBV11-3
TGTGCCAGCAGCTTCGACGTGGGGGAGGTTACCGGGGAGCTGTTTTTT
CASSFDVGEVTGELFF
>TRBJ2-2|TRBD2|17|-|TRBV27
TGTGCCAGCAGTTTAATAGCGGGAGGGCCCCGGGCTGGGGAGCTGTTTTTT
CASSLIAGGPRAGELFF
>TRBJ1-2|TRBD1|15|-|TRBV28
TGTGCCAGCAGTTCGGGACAGGGGTCTTACTATGGCTACACCTTC
CASSSGQGSYYGYTF
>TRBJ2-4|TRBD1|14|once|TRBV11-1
TGTGCCAGCAGCCCTACAGGGGGCCCAAACATTCAGTACTTC
CASSPTGGPNIQYF
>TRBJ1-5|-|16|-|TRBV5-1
TGCGCCAGCAGCCCCGGGGGCGGGGGCGAAGCTCAGCCCCAGCATTTT
CASSPGGGGEAQPQHF
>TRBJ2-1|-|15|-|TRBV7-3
TGTGCCAGCAGCCTGGGCAGGGGGGGATACAATGAGCAGTTCTTC
CASSLGRGGYNEQFF
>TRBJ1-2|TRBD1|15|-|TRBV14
TGTGCCAGCAGCCTTGCCGGGACAGGGTTCAGTGGCTACACCTTC
CASSLAGTGFSGYTF
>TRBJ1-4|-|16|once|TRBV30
TGTGCCTGGTTCAGCGGACATCAAGCAACTAATGAAAAACTGTTTTTT
CAWFSGHQATNEKLFF
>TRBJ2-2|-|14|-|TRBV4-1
TGCGCCAGCAGCCAAGGCCAGGTTCCCGGGGAGCTGTTTTTT
CASSQGQVPGELFF
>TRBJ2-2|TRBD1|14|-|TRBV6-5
TGTGCCAGCAGCTACAGGGGGCGGACCGGGGAGCTGTTTTTT
CASSYRGRTGELFF
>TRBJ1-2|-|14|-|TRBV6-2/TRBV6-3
TGTGCCAGCAGTTACAGGGAAAATAACTATGGCTACACCTTC
CASSYRENNYGYTF
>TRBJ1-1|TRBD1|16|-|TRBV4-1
TGCGCCAGCAGCCAGCCCGGACAGGGGGAGAACACTGAAGCTTTCTTT
CASSQPGQGENTEAFF
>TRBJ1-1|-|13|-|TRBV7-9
TGTGCCAGCAGCCCCTTTATGAACACTGAAGCTTTCTTT
CASSPFMNTEAFF
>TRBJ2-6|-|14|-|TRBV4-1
TGCGCCAGCAGCCAGGGGGCTGGGGCCAACGTCCTGACTTTC
CASSQGAGANVLTF
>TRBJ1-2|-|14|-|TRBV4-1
TGCGCCAGCAGCCAGTTTCCGACAGAGGATGGCTACACCTTC
CASSQFPTEDGYTF
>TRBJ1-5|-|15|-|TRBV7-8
TGTGCCAGCAGCTTGGGCAGGGCCGGGGGTCAGCCCCAGCATTTT
CASSLGRAGGQPQHF
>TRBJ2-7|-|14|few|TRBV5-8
TGTGCCAGCGGTCAGGAACCTCAAGGTCGGGAGCAGTACTTC
CASGQEPQGREQYF
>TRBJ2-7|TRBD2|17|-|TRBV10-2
TGCGCCAGCAGTGGGCTCGGGACTAGCGGACAGGCCTACGAGCAGTACTTC
CASSGLGTSGQAYEQYF
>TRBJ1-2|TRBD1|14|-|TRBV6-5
TGTGCCAGCATAGGTGGCGGGACAGGGAATGGCTACACCTTC
CASIGGGTGNGYTF
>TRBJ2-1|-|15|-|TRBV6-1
TGTGCCAGCAGTGACCACAGCAGCTCCTACAATGAGCAGTTCTTC
CASSDHSSSYNEQFF
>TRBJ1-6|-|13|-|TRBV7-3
TGTGCCAGCGCGGCACAGAATAATTCACCCCTCCACTTT
CASAAQNNSPLHF
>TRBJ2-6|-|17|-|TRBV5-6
TGTGCCAGCAGCTTGGTCGGCAGAAGCTCTGGGGCCAACGTCCTGACTTTC
CASSLVGRSSGANVLTF
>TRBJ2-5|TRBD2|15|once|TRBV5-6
TGTGCCAGCAGCTTGCGCCTAGCGGGAGTAGAGACCCAGTACTTC
CASSLRLAGVETQYF
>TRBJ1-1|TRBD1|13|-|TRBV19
TGTGCCAGTAGTTCGACAGGGGGCACTGAAGCTTTCTTT
CASSSTGGTEAFF
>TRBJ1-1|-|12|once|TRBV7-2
TGTGCCAGCAGCTTCGCCGGGACTGAAGCTTTCTTT
CASSFAGTEAFF
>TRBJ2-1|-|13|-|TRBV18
TGTGCCAGCTCACCACCGGCGGCAAATGAGCAGTTCTTC
CASSPPAANEQFF
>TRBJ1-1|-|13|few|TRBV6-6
TGTGCCAGCAGTTACCCAGACGCTGGGGCCGCTTTCTTT
CASSYPDAGAAFF
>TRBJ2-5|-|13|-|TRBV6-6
TGTGCCAGCACGATCGGGACCCAAGAGACCCAGTACTTC
CASTIGTQETQYF
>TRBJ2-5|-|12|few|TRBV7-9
TGTGCCAGCATGACGATCCAAGAGACCCAGTACTTC
CASMTIQETQYF
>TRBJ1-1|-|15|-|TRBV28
TGTGCCAGCAGTTCGGGATCGACGGGGGAGGCTGAAGCTTTCTTT
CASSSGSTGEAEAFF
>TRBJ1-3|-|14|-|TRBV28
TGTGCCAGCAGTTTTAGGTACTCTGGAAACACCATATATTTT
CASSFRYSGNTIYF
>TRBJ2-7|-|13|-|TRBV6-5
TGTGCCAGCATTAAGACAGACTCCTACGAGCAGTACTTC
CASIKTDSYEQYF
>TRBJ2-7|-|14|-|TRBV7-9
TGTGCCAGCAGCTTTGGGACGTTAACCTACGAGCAGTACTTC
CASSFGTLTYEQYF